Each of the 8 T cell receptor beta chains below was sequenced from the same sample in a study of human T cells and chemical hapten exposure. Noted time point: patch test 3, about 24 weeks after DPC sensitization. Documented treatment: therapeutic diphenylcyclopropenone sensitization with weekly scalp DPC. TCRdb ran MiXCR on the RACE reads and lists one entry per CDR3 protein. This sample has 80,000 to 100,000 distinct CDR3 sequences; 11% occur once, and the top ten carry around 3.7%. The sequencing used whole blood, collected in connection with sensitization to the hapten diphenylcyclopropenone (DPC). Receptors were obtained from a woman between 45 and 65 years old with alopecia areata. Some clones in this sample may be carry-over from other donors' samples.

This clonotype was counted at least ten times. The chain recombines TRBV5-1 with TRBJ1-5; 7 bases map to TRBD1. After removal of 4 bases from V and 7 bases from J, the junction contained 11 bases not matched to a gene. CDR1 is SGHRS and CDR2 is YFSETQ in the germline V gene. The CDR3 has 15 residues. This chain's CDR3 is CASSRTGDPQQPQHF. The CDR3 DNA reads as TGCGCCAGCAGCCGGACAGGTGATCCTCAACAGCCCCAGCATTTT.

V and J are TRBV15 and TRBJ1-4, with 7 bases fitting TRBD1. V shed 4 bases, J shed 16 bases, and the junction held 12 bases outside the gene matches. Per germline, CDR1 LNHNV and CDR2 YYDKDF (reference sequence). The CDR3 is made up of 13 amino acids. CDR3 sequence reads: CATSTDPQGRPFF. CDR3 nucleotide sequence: TGTGCCACCAGCACGGATCCACAGGGGAGGCCGTTTTTT.

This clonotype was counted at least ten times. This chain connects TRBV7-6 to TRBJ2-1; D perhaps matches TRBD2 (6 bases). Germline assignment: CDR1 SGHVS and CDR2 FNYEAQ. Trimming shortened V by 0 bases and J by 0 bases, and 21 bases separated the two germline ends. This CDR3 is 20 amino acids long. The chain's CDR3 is CASSLAGGGTATLSYNEQFF. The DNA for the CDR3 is TGTGCCAGCAGCTTAGCCGGGGGTGGAACAGCGACTCTCTCCTACAATGAGCAGTTCTTC.

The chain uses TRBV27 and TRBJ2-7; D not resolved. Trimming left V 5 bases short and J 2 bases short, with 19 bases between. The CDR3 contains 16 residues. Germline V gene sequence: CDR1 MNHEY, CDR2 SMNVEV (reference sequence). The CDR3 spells CASSPGRGRETYEQYF. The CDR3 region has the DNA TGTGCCAGCAGTCCCGGCCGTGGTCGCGAAACCTACGAGCAGTACTTC.

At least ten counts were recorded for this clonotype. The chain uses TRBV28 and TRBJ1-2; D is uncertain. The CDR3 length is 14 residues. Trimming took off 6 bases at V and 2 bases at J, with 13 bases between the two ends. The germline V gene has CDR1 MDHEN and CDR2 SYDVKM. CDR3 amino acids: CASSPAFANYGYTF. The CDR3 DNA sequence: TGTGCCAGCAGCCCCGCGTTCGCCAACTATGGCTACACCTTC.

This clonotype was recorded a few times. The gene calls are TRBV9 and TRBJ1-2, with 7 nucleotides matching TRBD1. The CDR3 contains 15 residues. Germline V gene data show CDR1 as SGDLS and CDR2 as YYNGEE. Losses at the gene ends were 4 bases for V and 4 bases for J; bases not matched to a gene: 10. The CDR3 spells CASSSTGTAPYGYTF. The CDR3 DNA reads TGTGCCAGCAGCTCAACCGGGACAGCACCCTATGGCTACACCTTC.

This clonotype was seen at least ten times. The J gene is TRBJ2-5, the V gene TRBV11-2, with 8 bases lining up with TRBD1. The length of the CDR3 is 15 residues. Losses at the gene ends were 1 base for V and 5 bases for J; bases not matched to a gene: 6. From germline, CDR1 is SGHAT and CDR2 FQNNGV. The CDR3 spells CASSLVRGPGETQYF. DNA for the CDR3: TGTGCCAGCAGCTTAGTCAGGGGGCCAGGCGAGACCCAGTACTTC.

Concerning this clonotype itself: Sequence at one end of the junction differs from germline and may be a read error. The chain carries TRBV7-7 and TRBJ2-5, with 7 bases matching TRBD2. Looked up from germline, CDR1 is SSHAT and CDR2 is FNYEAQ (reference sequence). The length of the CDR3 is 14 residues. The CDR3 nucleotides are TGTGCTAGCAGCCCAGGACTAGTCCAAGAGACCCAGTACTTC. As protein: CASSPGLVQETQYF.